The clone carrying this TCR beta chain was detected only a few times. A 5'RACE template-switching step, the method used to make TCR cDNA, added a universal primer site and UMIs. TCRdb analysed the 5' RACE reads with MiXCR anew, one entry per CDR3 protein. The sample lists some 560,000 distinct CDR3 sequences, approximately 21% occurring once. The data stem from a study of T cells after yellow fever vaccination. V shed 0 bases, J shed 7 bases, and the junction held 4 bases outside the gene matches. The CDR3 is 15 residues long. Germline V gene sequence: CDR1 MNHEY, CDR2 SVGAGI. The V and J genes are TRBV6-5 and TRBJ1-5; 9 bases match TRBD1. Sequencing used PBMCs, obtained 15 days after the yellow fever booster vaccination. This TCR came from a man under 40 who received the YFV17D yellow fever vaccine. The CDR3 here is CASSYSGQGGQPQHF. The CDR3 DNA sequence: TGTGCCAGCAGTTACTCGGGACAGGGTGGCCAGCCCCAGCATTTT.